The source of this T cell receptor (beta chain) is a study of Ad26.COV2.S vaccination and SARS-CoV-2 variants. Across the study: Once or twice, 56 days apart, Ad26.COV2.S was delivered intramuscularly.

Sequencing was performed with immunoSEQ multiplex PCR; in TCRdb, only in-frame clones are kept and a portion is missing. In the table there are more than 400,000 clones, 90% of which are singletons. Notes on this clone: What it recognizes is unknown.

The CDR3 consists of 13 residues. Germline CDR1 reads SGHVS; CDR2 reads FQNEAQ. Trimming stripped 1 base from V and 1 base from J, with 4 bases between. General observations from the study: The authors reported substantial breadth in spike-specific CD8+ and CD4+ T cell responses after vaccination.

Indicated treatment: approximately 18 received Ad26.COV2.S at low or high dose, single or two shots; five or six received placebo; per-sample allocation not given. Collection of the samples took place on day 63 after the first injection of vaccine or placebo. Boston provided a donor who was an adult aged 18-55 years. The chain employs TRBV7-8 and TRBJ2-5; D is unclear. The sequence was collected from a person between 18 and 59 years old who received the Ad26.COV2.S COVID-19 vaccine or a placebo. Sequenced here: peripheral blood, sampled in a trial of Ad26.COV2.S vaccine versus placebo. CDR3: CASSLGSQETQYF. The CDR3 coding sequence is TGTGCCAGCAGCTTAGGTAGCCAAGAGACCCAGTACTTC.